The 29 T cell receptor beta chains given below trace back to one sample, sequenced in a study of blood T cells in healthy people across ages. The use of a sample-barcoded 5' primer and a J-beta primer mix characterized a second PCR of roughly 7 to 11 cycles. TCRdb fed the 5' RACE reads into MiXCR, producing one record per CDR3 protein. This sample has 750,000 to 950,000 distinct CDR3 sequences, with 29% found just once. The same data also went into a second study, on T cells of mothers and their children.

Material: blood. Receptors originate from a woman in her thirties or forties in good health.

The V and J genes are TRBV7-3 and TRBJ2-7; D not resolved. Trimming took off 3 bases at V and 6 bases at J, with 12 bases between the two ends. CDR1 and CDR2 (germline): SGHTA, FQGTGA. This CDR3 is built from 13 residues. The CDR3 reads CASSFGPGSEQYF. CDR3 nucleotides: TGTGCCAGCAGCTTTGGGCCGGGCTCCGAGCAGTACTTC.

This clonotype was seen a handful of times. This rearrangement joins TRBV20-1 to TRBJ2-1; 10 bases are shared with TRBD1. The CDR3 runs 14 residues. Losses at the gene ends were 5 bases for V and 8 bases for J; bases not matched to a gene: 9. The germline V gene has CDR1 DFQATT and CDR2 SNEGSKA (reference sequence). The CDR3 sequence: CSAEPGQGSYEQFF. CDR3 nucleotides: TGCAGTGCTGAACCGGGACAGGGGAGCTATGAGCAGTTCTTC.

This clonotype was seen only once. A much larger clone lies a single base off, so this may be a read error. The chain combines TRBV7-2 with TRBJ2-7; D possibly corresponds to TRBD2 (7 bases). The CDR3 contains 15 residues. Germline CDR1 is SGHTA and CDR2 is FQGNSA. With 1 base removed from V and 0 bases from J, the gap between germline ends came to 10 bases. The CDR3 region is CASSLEGGPSYEQYF. CDR3 DNA sequence: TGTGCCAGCAGCTTAGAGGGGGGGCCCTCCTACGAGCAGTACTTC.

This clonotype was counted ten times or more. The rearrangement links TRBV11-2 to TRBJ1-6; D not resolved. CDR3 length: 12 amino acids. The V end lost 5 bases, the J end lost 7 bases, and 6 bases lay between the germline ends. Germline lookup yields CDR1 SGHAT and CDR2 FQNNGV. CDR3 loop: CASSPNNSPLHF. The CDR3 nucleotides read TGTGCCAGCAGCCCGAACAATTCACCCCTCCACTTT.

V is TRBV7-2 and J is TRBJ1-5; the match to TRBD1 covers 7 bases. CDR3 length: 15 amino acids. Per the germline V gene, CDR1 is SGHTA and CDR2 is FQGNSA. The junction had 5 bases not matched to a gene; V was cut back by 1 base and J by 5 bases. The CDR3 loop reads CASSLVTGTDQPQHF. CDR3 coding DNA: TGTGCCAGCAGCTTAGTGACAGGGACCGATCAGCCCCAGCATTTT.

This chain links TRBV7-9 with TRBJ1-2; D uncertain. V was trimmed by 4 bases and J by 6 bases, leaving 15 bases between them. Germline CDR1 and CDR2: SEHNR and FQNEAQ (reference sequence). CDR3 length: 14 residues. The CDR3 spells CASSSQSAVHGYTF. The CDR3 coding sequence is TGTGCCAGCAGCTCCCAGTCCGCGGTTCATGGCTACACCTTC.

The chain uses TRBV12-3 or TRBV12-4 and TRBJ2-3; TRBD2 is a possible D gene (6 bases). The V end was cut by 6 bases, the J end by 2 bases, with 12 bases between. CDR3 length: 14 residues. For the CDR3, the DNA is TGTGCCAGCAGCCGGGAGTCCCCCACAGATACGCAGTATTTT. Amino acid sequence: CASSRESPTDTQYF.

J is TRBJ2-2 and V is TRBV5-5, with a possible D match to TRBD1 (6 bases). V was shortened by 4 bases and J by 1 base, with 11 bases between the two germline ends. The CDR3 sequence is 15 residues long. The germline V gene has CDR1 SGHKS and CDR2 YYEKEE (reference sequence). CDR3 in amino acids: CASSPGQMNTGELFF. For the CDR3, the DNA is TGTGCCAGCAGCCCGGGACAAATGAACACCGGGGAGCTGTTTTTT.

This clonotype was recorded a few times. The chain is built from TRBV13 and TRBJ1-2; 8 bases agree with TRBD1. The germline CDR1 and CDR2 sequences are PRHDT and FYEKMQ (reference sequence). The CDR3 runs 15 residues. V shed 1 base, J shed 2 bases, and the junction held 3 bases outside the gene matches. The CDR3 DNA reads as TGTGCCAGCAGCTTAGAAGGGACAGGCAACTATGGCTACACCTTC. Protein: CASSLEGTGNYGYTF.

The V call is TRBV4-1, the J call TRBJ1-2, with D perhaps TRBD1 (5 bases). V gave up 1 base and J gave up 2 bases, with 11 bases separating them. In germline, CDR1 is MGHRA, CDR2 YSYEKL. CDR3 length equals 15 residues. The CDR3 coding sequence is TGCGCCAGCAGCCAAGTTGAAGGGACCAACTATGGCTACACCTTC. Translation: CASSQVEGTNYGYTF.

The chain carries TRBV28 and TRBJ2-3; 10 bases are shared with TRBD2. Germline assignment: CDR1 MDHEN and CDR2 SYDVKM. V lost 4 bases and J lost 0; bases outside the gene matches: 7. This CDR3 contains 17 residues. Here the CDR3 DNA reads TGTGCCAGCAGTTCTAGCGGGGGAGCCTCTAGCACAGATACGCAGTATTTT. Its protein is CASSSSGGASSTDTQYF.

This chain connects TRBV4-3 to TRBJ2-3; D might be TRBD2 (6 bases). The CDR3 is 15 residues long. V gave up 1 base and J gave up 4 bases, with 12 bases separating them. CDR1 LGHNA and CDR2 YSLEER come from the germline V gene. CDR3 sequence: CASSQGRGKADTQYF. The CDR3 DNA is TGCGCCAGCAGCCAAGGCCGGGGGAAAGCAGATACGCAGTATTTT.

The chain joins TRBV10-3 to TRBJ1-6; D is perhaps TRBD1 (5 bases). Trimming stripped 8 bases from V and 5 bases from J, with 10 bases between. Germline values: CDR1 ENHRY, CDR2 SYGVKD. CDR3 size: 13 residues. The CDR3 DNA reads TGTGCCATCGGCAGGGAGGATAATTCACCCCTCCACTTT. This translates into CAIGREDNSPLHF.

The table lists this clonotype with a few counts. The gene calls are TRBV20-1 and TRBJ2-7, with 14 bases matching TRBD2. Germline assignment: CDR1 DFQATT and CDR2 SNEGSKA (reference sequence). Trimming removed 5 bases from V and 2 bases from J; junction bases left unmatched: 5. CDR3 length: 15 amino acids. This CDR3 is CSAPGTSGGPYEQYF. CDR3 nucleotides: TGCAGTGCTCCCGGGACTAGCGGGGGCCCCTACGAGCAGTACTTC.

A remark on this clonotype: A much larger clonotype is one base distant, so this may be a read error. The J gene is TRBJ2-7, the V gene TRBV4-3; a weak D match, TRBD1 (5 bases). Germline lookup yields CDR1 LGHNA and CDR2 YSLEER. This CDR3 spans 15 amino acids. Written as DNA, the CDR3 is TGCGCCAGCAGCCAAGTGGCAGGGCCCTCCTACGAGCGGTACTTC. Translation: CASSQVAGPSYERYF.

This clonotype appeared many times. The genes are TRBV29-1 and TRBJ2-7, with D perhaps matching TRBD1 or TRBD2 (5 bases each). V shed 4 bases and J shed 2 bases, with 12 bases lying between them. This CDR3 has 13 residues. CDR1 and CDR2 (germline): SQVTM, ANQGSEA. CDR3: CSVVSGQTYEQYF. The CDR3 DNA is TGCAGCGTTGTTTCGGGGCAGACCTACGAGCAGTACTTC.

The chain couples TRBV20-1 to TRBJ2-3, with TRBD2 identical over 13 bases. CDR1 and CDR2 (germline): DFQATT, SNEGSKA (reference sequence). With 5 bases clipped from V and 1 base from J, the junction kept 12 bases outside the gene matches. This CDR3 is built from 18 residues. DNA for the CDR3: TGCAGTGCTCCACTAGCGGGGGGGATGTGGAGGGGCACAGATACGCAGTATTTT. It codes for CSAPLAGGMWRGTDTQYF.

This clonotype was observed many times. The CDR3 coding sequence is TGTGCCAGCAGTTACTCTGGGGGGCGCAGAAATGGCTACACCTTC. Its protein product is CASSYSGGRRNGYTF. The chain is built from TRBV6-5 and TRBJ1-2; D is possibly TRBD1 (6 bases). Germline V CDR1 and CDR2: MNHEY, SVGAGI. The V end lost 0 bases, the J end lost 6 bases, and 14 bases lay between the germline ends. The CDR3 spans 15 residues.

About this clonotype itself: It may be a read error: a sequence one base away is much more abundant. V gene TRBV7-8 combines with J gene TRBJ2-7; D is undetermined. CDR1 is SGHVS and CDR2 is FQNEAQ in the germline V gene. The CDR3 length is 11 residues. The CDR3 DNA is TGTGCCAGCAGCCTGTACTACGGGCAGTACTTC. This gives the protein CASSLYYGQYF.

Ten or more counts support this clonotype. This rearrangement joins TRBV18 to TRBJ1-2; possibly TRBD1 for D (6 bases). The V gene lost 3 bases and the J gene lost 8 bases, with 13 bases spanning the gap. Germline V gives CDR1 KGHSH, CDR2 LQKENI. There are 13 residues in the CDR3. CDR3 sequence (DNA): TGTGCCAGCTCACCCCGACAGGACGGGGGCTACACCTTC. It codes for CASSPRQDGGYTF.

V is TRBV29-1 and J is TRBJ2-2; TRBD2 matches 9 bases. The CDR3 contains 17 residues. Germline CDR1 is SQVTM and CDR2 is ANQGSEA. The trim removed 3 bases at V and 5 bases at J, leaving 13 bases unmatched. CDR3 DNA sequence: TGCAGCGTTGACACTTCGCGCGGGAGGGCTCGGACCGGGGAGCTGTTTTTT. Protein: CSVDTSRGRARTGELFF.

In regard to this clonotype: One end of the junction is discordant with germline, which a read error may explain. The chain couples TRBV3-1 to TRBJ2-1; D unclear. This CDR3 spans 15 amino acids. Germline lookup yields CDR1 LGHDT and CDR2 YNNKEL (reference sequence). CDR3 bases: TGTGCCAGCAGCCAAGAGGGTCCGTTAGGCAATGAGCGGTTCTTC. The encoded protein is CASSQEGPLGNERFF.

Regarding this clonotype: A single base separates this from a much larger clone, so it may be a read error. The chain uses TRBV28 and TRBJ2-7; 7 bases map to TRBD1. This CDR3 region has 14 residues. CDR1 and CDR2 (germline): MDHEN, SYDVKM. The CDR3 DNA follows: TGTGCCAGCAATTTACAGGGGAAGGGGTACGAGCAGTACTTC. Protein: CASNLQGKGYEQYF.

The chain uses TRBV27 and TRBJ1-1; D not certain. Looked up from germline, CDR1 is MNHEY and CDR2 is SMNVEV (reference sequence). Between the trimmed V and J ends, which lost 4 bases and 0 bases, there was a span of 18 bases. The CDR3 loop spans 17 amino acids. CDR3: CASSSNRIFSMNTEAFF. Written as DNA, the CDR3 is TGTGCCAGCAGTTCGAACAGAATTTTCAGTATGAACACTGAAGCTTTCTTT.

The gene calls are TRBV9 and TRBJ1-2, with 8 bases aligning to TRBD1. The CDR3 is made up of 15 amino acids. From germline, CDR1 is SGDLS and CDR2 YYNGEE. Trimming at V came to 0 bases and at J to 0 bases, leaving 1 base not matched to a gene. CDR3 sequence: CASSVGTGPNYGYTF. The CDR3 coding sequence is TGTGCCAGCAGCGTAGGGACAGGGCCTAACTATGGCTACACCTTC.

This chain connects TRBV15 to TRBJ1-5; 9 bases fit TRBD1. With 1 base clipped from V and 5 bases from J, the junction kept 6 bases outside the gene matches. The CDR3 loop spans 16 amino acids. CDR1 is LNHNV and CDR2 is YYDKDF in the germline V gene (reference sequence). The CDR3 DNA sequence: TGTGCCACCAGCAGAGGACCGGGACAGGGTGATCAGCCCCAGCATTTT. It yields the protein CATSRGPGQGDQPQHF.

This clonotype appeared a few times. The rearrangement links TRBV28 to TRBJ1-2; TRBD1 might be the D (5 bases). The CDR3 runs 17 residues. V was cut by 2 bases and J by 1 base, with 17 bases left in between. CDR1 and CDR2 (germline): MDHEN, SYDVKM. DNA for the CDR3: TGTGCCAGCAGTTTAAGACAGAGCCTACTTATTAACTATGGCTACACCTTC. Its translation is CASSLRQSLLINYGYTF.

Only a few counts were recorded for this clonotype. V and J are TRBV9 and TRBJ2-3; 7 bases are shared with TRBD2. This CDR3 has 16 amino acids. Germline V gives CDR1 SGDLS, CDR2 YYNGEE. With 3 bases clipped from V and 1 base from J, the junction kept 8 bases outside the gene matches. The CDR3: CASSGSQGRGTDTQYF. The CDR3 DNA reads TGTGCCAGCAGCGGTAGTCAAGGGAGGGGCACAGATACGCAGTATTTT.

This clonotype was detected many times. This sequence joins TRBV5-1 and TRBJ2-5; TRBD2 aligns across 11 bases. Germline CDR1 is SGHRS and CDR2 is YFSETQ. This CDR3 contains 16 residues. V dropped 0 bases and J dropped 2; count of bases not matched to a gene: 3. The CDR3 loop reads CASSLGVAGGQETQYF. CDR3 bases: TGCGCCAGCAGCTTGGGAGTAGCGGGGGGGCAAGAGACCCAGTACTTC.